Given below is one T cell receptor (beta chain) in context. There is no known antigen for this receptor. No base quality information exists; no much larger clone differs at one position. The trial excluded patients who had a history of autoimmune disease or who were on systemic immunosuppression. Peripheral blood for TCR sequencing was collected from all dose cohorts at baseline, on cycle 4 day 1, and on cycle 7 day 1. Samples came from an open-label, multicenter, first-in-human phase I dose-escalation trial of ivuxolimab. Adults with locally advanced or metastatic melanoma, renal cell carcinoma, hepatocellular carcinoma or head and neck squamous cell carcinoma were enrolled in the trial. Before TCR sequencing, CD4+ T cells and CD8+ T cells from peripheral blood were sorted into separate populations. To sequence the TCRbeta CDR3 region, genomic DNA was isolated from the sorted cells. The immunoSEQ Assay was used for sequencing of TCRbeta CDR3 regions. TCRdb carries this immuneACCESS record with in-frame sequences only. Its versions omit some clonotypes, under half of them owing to an unresolved V gene in the studies checked, with the rest unexplained. Recorded for this sample are 65,000 to 95,000 clones; around 92% of them occurred a single time. The ten largest clonotypes hold more than 8% of the sample.

The data stem from a study of OX40 agonist ivuxolimab in advanced cancers. With regard to the full study: Ivuxolimab was an agonistic, fully human IgG2 monoclonal antibody directed against OX40 (CD134), a costimulatory receptor. Intravenous ivuxolimab was administered to patients every 2 weeks at six dose levels: 0.01, 0.1, 0.3, 1.5, 3 and 10 mg/kg. Of the roughly 52 dose-escalation patients, hepatocellular carcinoma was present in approximately 20, melanoma in approximately 15, renal cell carcinoma in 9 and head and neck cancer in 9. The dose-escalation cohort was approximately 83% male with a mean age of approximately 60 years, ranging from about 23 to 85. Prior anti-PD-1, anti-PD-L1 or anti-CTLA-4 therapy was permitted, and checkpoint inhibitors had been received by around 39% of dose-escalation patients. Three dose-escalation patients achieved partial responses, one with hepatocellular carcinoma and two with cutaneous melanoma. Peripheral TCRbeta sequencing was intended to test whether TCR sequence diversity was altered and clonal T-cell expansion was caused by ivuxolimab. The paper reports the monotherapy dose-escalation portion (N of about 50 patients) of the phase I ivuxolimab trial. What the work shows at the level of the full study, not this receptor alone: Low levels of normalized T-cell clonal expansion were also seen in some nonresponding patients. In the 0.1-3.0 mg/kg groups, partial responders had among the lowest normalized peripheral clonal expansion, particularly in CD8+ T cells. On average, CD8+ T cells showed more expanded clones than CD4+ T cells after ivuxolimab. At doses of 0.1 to 3.0 mg/kg, clonal expansion of both CD4+ and CD8+ T cells in blood was seen between baseline and week 6. The antigen specificity of the clonally expanded peripheral T cells was not determined.

The CDR3 numbers 16 residues from cysteine through phenylalanine. The read is trimmed to its CDR3 DNA, 48 bases read in frame from base 1. V loses 4 bases of germline sequence and J loses 1 base, and the interval between the two ends is 17 bases. The germline V gene (reference sequence) yields SGHKS for CDR1 and YYEKEE for CDR2. The chain is made from TRBV5-5 and TRBJ2-5, and possibly TRBD1, on 6 matching bases. Material: CD4+ or CD8+ T cells sorted from blood, obtained in a trial of the OX40 agonist ivuxolimab. The sequence came from an adult with an advanced solid tumor such as melanoma, head and neck, liver or kidney cancer. The DNA sequence is as follows: TGTGCCAGCAGCGGAGGACAGATCTGGGGCCAAGAGACCCAGTACTTC. It encodes CASSGGQIWGQETQYF.